The TCR beta chain under discussion was sequenced for a study of cytomegalovirus exposure and HLA in healthy donors listed by TCRdb under 2017. In terms of the full investigation: An earlier analysis of roughly 500 of the donors reported about 250 Gb of sequence data and 100 million to 130 million unique TCR beta sequences from roughly 180 million T cells. Approximately 300 gigabases of sequencing data and approximately 91 million unique TCR sequences made up an early release that covered 500 to 650 HLA-typed donors. The aim of the study was to test whether cataloging public T cell receptors could identify signatures of past pathogen exposure. Typing coverage varied by locus: roughly 629-630 donors for A, B, C, DRB1 and DQB1; approximately 500 for DQA1; about 600 for DPA1; approximately 450 for DPB1. Among some 410 genotyped donors of the cohort, an average of about 220,000 unique TCR beta nucleotide sequences was sequenced per donor, of which approximately 18% were non-productive. An earlier analysis of around 540 of the donors applied high-throughput TCR beta sequencing to assess whether each TCR beta V gene segment acted as functional or pseudogenic. Every discovery cohort repertoire had been produced on one sequencing platform. HLA typing covered class I and class II loci at four-digit resolution. Alongside the repertoire data, information on donor age, sex, ethnicity and CMV serostatus was compiled. Using immunosequencing, the study profiled T cell repertoires from around 680 subjects and related those repertoires to cytomegalovirus serostatus. Because of strong linkage in the cohort, a few DR-DQ haplotypes were treated as single units for association and clustering. The later analysis used no new phenotypic data to find candidate immune exposures, relying instead on TCR beta sequences and their occurrence across donors. To predict cytomegalovirus infection status, the study combined high-throughput TCR immunosequencing, statistical association of individual TCRs with disease status, and machine learning. Along with the roughly 700-subject first cohort, a separate validation cohort of over a hundred different subjects was used. Among the 398 genotyped donors, around 81% belonged to the genetic ancestry cluster associated with self-reported Caucasian donors. In a later analysis, previously published TCR beta repertoires from hundreds of donors were re-analyzed and high-resolution HLA genotyping was added so that TCR occurrence patterns could be studied. A later genetic analysis took genome-wide SNP genotypes for about 55% of the roughly 670 donors and used that subset as a discovery cohort. Broader findings and caveats from the paper: According to a later analysis, TCR association rates differed among HLA loci, with DRB1 alleles showing the most associated TCRs and HLA-C alleles showing the fewest. Three of the identified cytomegalovirus-associated TCR beta chains were confirmed in vitro to be specific for cytomegalovirus antigens. According to the authors, the approach could potentially be generalized to other disease states and immunological phenotypes. V-gene and J-gene trimming of TCR beta chains was associated with a missense DCLRE1C variant in a later genetic analysis, and the association was replicated in an independent cohort. A later analysis found that most CMV-associated TCR beta chains appeared HLA-restricted, with HLA associations seemingly driven largely by CMV exposure. A further reported finding was that TCR beta sequences accurately predicted the HLA-A and HLA-B alleles for most subjects in the first cohort. The cohort was sequenced for TCR beta chains only, and without alpha or paired-chain data the features that could be detected were limited. A later genetic analysis reported fewer N-insertions in productive TCRs among donors in an Asian-associated ancestry cluster than the approximately 700-donor mean. In a later analysis, 15,000 to 20,000 TCR beta sequences were associated with specific HLA alleles at a false discovery rate of 0.05. Across donors, most TCR sequences were observed very rarely, whereas some public TCRs were present in many individuals. In an earlier analysis of roughly 560 of the donors, most TCR beta V segments were observed in productive rearrangements about 90% or about 30% of the time, broadly matching IMGT annotations. Sequencing depth was assumed to be roughly uniform across donors in the presence/absence analyses, though that assumption may not hold. Because HLA typing was unavailable for some donors at each locus, only the typed subset was used in association tests. Because counts were too low, 15 to 20 rarely observed V segments, including chromosome 9 orphons, were excluded from the earlier analysis of 587 of the donors. In a later analysis, HLA-associated TCR beta chains showed more clonal expansion and lower generation probabilities than non-associated chains that were equally common. The study listed over 150 TCR beta chains as associated with cytomegalovirus. Cytomegalovirus status was reported to be diagnosed by the classifier with high specificity and sensitivity in both the original and validation cohorts. Strong co-occurrence of HLA alleles, especially DR and DQ, made assigning TCR associations to individual alleles difficult. Correlated functional status among segregating V segments might be attributable to linkage disequilibrium, but an unknown experimental factor could not be ruled out. A cluster of highly shared sequence variants was judged likely to represent a technical artifact of the sequencing pipeline. In a later analysis, several top co-occurrence clusters were reported to appear linked to parvovirus B19, influenza, CMV and Epstein-Barr virus. CMV serostatus was the only immune exposure information available for the cohort.

The cohort consisted of some 730 healthy bone marrow donors. At the time of sampling, all cohort members were nominally healthy, though unrecorded immune exposures were likely present. The donor tested CMV seropositive and was one of the 289 seropositive cohort members. A peripheral blood sample was collected from each donor, and TCR beta sequencing was performed on peripheral blood mononuclear cells. The Qiagen DNeasy Blood Extraction Kit was used to extract genomic DNA from the blood cell samples. The method was the immunoSEQ multiplex PCR assay. A mixture of 60 forward primers for TCR Vbeta segments and 13 reverse primers for TCR Jbeta segments was used in the multiplex PCR. The CDR3 region of rearranged TCR beta genes was amplified from genomic DNA by a multiplex PCR assay. On the Illumina HiSeq System, the amplified TCR beta libraries were sequenced as 87-base-pair reads. The study's own analysis went as follows. A later analysis tallied 75 million to 95 million unique TCR beta chains across the 666 repertoires, and approximately 9.9 million of those chains were shared by two or more donors. Raw reads were error-corrected and collapsed into unique sequences by a nearest-neighbor algorithm in which closely related sequences were merged to remove PCR and sequencing errors. CDR3 sequences were aligned to IMGT reference sequences to assign V, D and J gene segments. Each retained sequence needed at least a six-nucleotide match to both a V gene segment and a J gene segment. A rearrangement was called productive if the CDR3 had no stop codons and remained in frame with V and J, and every other rearrangement was called non-productive. Following IMGT convention, CDR3 was defined as the stretch from the second conserved V-encoded cysteine up to the conserved J-encoded phenylalanine. The earlier analysis of 550 to 650 of the donors excluded any sequence lacking an unambiguous match to a single V gene segment. An earlier analysis of approximately 590 of the donors classified V segments as functional when productive rearrangements were above 56.7% and as segregating when the standard deviation between donors was above 5%. A statistical classification framework was built to diagnose cytomegalovirus status from the catalog of TCR beta chain sequences. In a later analysis, V and J genes were assigned by comparing TCR nucleotide sequences against IMGT/GENE-DB human TR gene sequences. The TCRdist pipeline was used in a later analysis to assign CDR3 sequences and most-parsimonious VDJ recombination scenarios. In a later analysis, each TCR beta chain was defined by its CDR3 amino acid sequence together with its V-gene family, and reads without a unique V-gene family were excluded. As a way to deal with suspected cross-contamination and a sequencing artifact, a later analysis dropped under 600 nucleotide sequences that were highly shared and had low generation probability. In a later analysis, a clonal expansion index was calculated for each public chain from normalized within-repertoire ranks of inferred template counts. A later analysis computed generation probabilities with a VDJ recombination model fitted to out-of-frame rearrangements, and checked the results against IGoR. Hypergeometric tests were used in a later analysis to score TCR-TCR, TCR-HLA and TCR-CMV co-occurrence, with a repertoire-size bias correction applied to the TCR pairs. A later analysis estimated false discovery rates by permuting HLA or CMV assignments 20 times. A later analysis grouped co-occurring TCRs with DBSCAN, adding TCRdist sequence similarity when clustering within HLA-allele-positive subsets. For co-occurrence clustering, repertoires with fewer than 30,000 or more than 120,000 public chains were excluded, along with four or five repertoires with anomalous nucleotide sharing. TCRdb limited this immuneACCESS table to in-frame rearrangements with V and J called. A share of clones is missing; checked studies link under half to unresolved V genes, and the rest is unexplained. V, J and clone size were drawn from that table, and D and trimming were deduced from the DNA. The sample table includes 100,000 to 150,000 clones. 1.6% of the sample goes to the ten largest clones.

A note on this clone: It has no known antigen specificity.

Material: PBMCs. The sequence was obtained from a middle-aged woman in good health and CMV-seropositive.

The CDR3 in this case is CASSYSGSGDTDTQYF. In nucleotides, the sequence is TGTGCCAGCAGCTATAGCGGGAGTGGAGACACAGATACGCAGTATTTT. The rearranged segments are TRBV13 and TRBJ2-3; 9 central nucleotides agree with TRBD2. V lost 4 bases and J lost 2 bases, and the count of bases not matched to a germline gene is 7. CDR1 and CDR2 are read off the germline V gene (reference sequence) as PRHDT and FYEKMQ. CDR3 length: 16 amino acids, cysteine to phenylalanine. Of the read, only the CDR3 DNA is kept; its 48 bases are in frame from base 1. Extended through the reference TRBV13 and TRBJ2-3 proteins, this CDR3 yields the full variable domain: AAGVIQSPRHLIKEKRETATLKCYPIPRHDTVYWYQQGPGQDPQFLISFYEKMQSDKGSIPDRFSAQQFSDYHSELNMSSLELGDSALYFCASSYSGSGDTDTQYFGPGTRLTVL.